This passage covers 17 T cell receptor beta chains from one sample sequenced in a study of blood T cell repertoires in COVID-19. Profiling relied on immunoSEQ multiplex PCR, and the TCRdb table lists in-frame clones only, not all of them. The repertoire has 130,000 to 150,000 clones, 65% to 80% of them found once; the top ten carry around 1.8%. The sequencing sample was made of peripheral blood. These receptors originate from a woman aged 55-70 years with acute or convalescent COVID-19.

This rearrangement joins TRBV9 to TRBJ1-3, with D possibly TRBD1 on 5 matching bases. This CDR3 has 14 residues. Deletions cut 4 bases from V and 2 bases from J, with 10 bases between. The germline CDR1 and CDR2 sequences are SGDLS and YYNGEE. CDR3 protein: CASSLGLTGNTIYF. DNA for the CDR3: TGTGCCAGCAGCTTGGGACTTACTGGAAACACCATATATTTT.

This chain connects TRBV5-1 to TRBJ1-1; tentatively, D is TRBD1 (6 bases). V was trimmed by 4 bases and J by 6 bases, leaving 19 bases between them. The germline V gene has CDR1 SGHRS and CDR2 YFSETQ. CDR3 size: 15 residues. CDR3 in amino acids: CASSPDRPSTSEAFF. The CDR3 DNA follows: TGCGCCAGCAGCCCCGACAGGCCAAGTACTTCTGAAGCTTTCTTT.

The rearrangement joins TRBV28 to TRBJ2-3; 12 positions agree with TRBD2. V was clipped by 5 bases and J by 6 bases; unmatched bases: 6. The CDR3 runs 15 residues. From germline, CDR1 is MDHEN and CDR2 SYDVKM. Here the CDR3 reads CASSKTSGRGDTQYF. In DNA, the CDR3 is TGTGCCAGCAGTAAGACTAGCGGGAGAGGGGATACGCAGTATTTT.

V usage is TRBV14 and J usage is TRBJ2-5, with D perhaps TRBD1 (5 bases). The germline V gene encodes CDR1 SGHDN and CDR2 FVKESK. The CDR3 is 17 amino acids. The V end lost 0 bases, the J end lost 5 bases, and 19 bases lay between the germline ends. CDR3 sequence reads: CASSQDQGRLGLETQYF. CDR3 in DNA: TGTGCCAGCAGCCAAGACCAGGGCCGCCTCGGTTTGGAGACCCAGTACTTC. The variable domain in full, completed from reference TRBV14 and TRBJ2-5, reads EAGVTQFPSHSVIEKGQTVTLRCDPISGHDNLYWYRRVMGKEIKFLLHFVKESKQDESGMPNNRFLAERTGGTYSTLKVQPAELEDSGVYFCASSQDQGRLGLETQYFGPGTRLLVL.

V gene TRBV11-2 combines with J gene TRBJ2-7; TRBD2 matches at 10 bases. V lost 1 base to trimming and J lost 6 bases; unmatched junction nucleotides: 6. Germline V CDR1 and CDR2: SGHAT, FQNNGV. This CDR3 contains 15 residues. CDR3 nucleotide sequence: TGTGCCAGCAGCTTAGGTCTAGCGGGAGCCTTCGAGCAGTACTTC. Amino acids: CASSLGLAGAFEQYF.

This chain connects TRBV10-3 to TRBJ2-1, with TRBD2 matching 8 bases. Germline trimming cut 4 bases from V and 7 bases from J; bases unmatched to any gene: 12. This CDR3 contains 16 residues. Germline CDR1 is ENHRY and CDR2 is SYGVKD. CDR3 sequence (DNA): TGTGCCATCAGTGTAATGGCGGGGGGTTTACGAAATGAGCAGTTCTTC. Protein sequence: CAISVMAGGLRNEQFF.

The chain uses TRBV11-2 and TRBJ2-2, with TRBD1 identical over 7 bases. The J segment lost 2 bases and the V segment lost 7 bases, leaving 7 bases of the junction unmatched. The CDR3 covers 15 residues. The V gene's germline CDR1 is SGHAT and CDR2 FQNNGV. CDR3 loop: CASKDGTANTGELFF. In DNA form, the CDR3 reads TGTGCCAGCAAGGACGGGACAGCCAACACCGGGGAGCTGTTTTTT.

CDR3 region: CATSRSFISQTSEQYF. The CDR3 DNA reads as TGTGCCACCAGCAGGTCTTTTATCAGCCAGACTAGCGAGCAGTACTTC. V and J are TRBV15 and TRBJ2-7; D is perhaps TRBD2 (6 bases). This CDR3 has 16 residues. CDR1 LNHNV and CDR2 YYDKDF come from the germline V gene (reference sequence). Trimming took off 3 bases at V and 6 bases at J, with 21 bases between the two ends.

Remarks on this clone: A much more abundant neighbour one base away suggests this may be a read error. The sample has other DNA sequences that encode this CDR3 too. The V call is TRBV6-5, the J call TRBJ2-7, with TRBD2 matching over 13 bases. CDR1 is MNHEY, CDR2 SVGAGI, per germline. This CDR3 comprises 14 residues. The CDR3 nucleotides are TGTGCTAGCAGTTCCACTAGCGGGAGGGACGAGCAGTACTTC. Translation: CASSSTSGRDEQYF.

The CDR3 loop reads CASSTHRGGGGYTF. DNA of the CDR3: TGTGCCAGCAGTACCCACAGGGGGGGAGGTGGCTACACCTTC. This chain links TRBV27 with TRBJ1-2; 8 bases fit TRBD1. Germline CDR1 and CDR2: MNHEY and SMNVEV (reference sequence). V shed 5 bases, J shed 7 bases, and the junction held 9 bases outside the gene matches. CDR3 length: 14 residues.

The chain links TRBV5-1 to TRBJ2-2; TRBD2 agrees at 8 bases. The V gene end was trimmed by 4 bases and the J gene end by 1 base; junction bases not matched to a gene: 6. CDR3 length: 16 residues. Germline CDR1 and CDR2: SGHRS and YFSETQ. CDR3: CASSASGLGNTGELFF. DNA of the CDR3: TGCGCCAGCAGCGCTAGCGGGTTAGGGAACACCGGGGAGCTGTTTTTT. Full variable domain (missing parts from reference TRBV5-1 and TRBJ2-2): KAGVTQTPRYLIKTRGQQVTLSCSPISGHRSVSWYQQTPGQGLQFLFEYFSETQRNKGNFPGRFSGRQFSNSRSEMNVSTLELGDSALYLCASSASGLGNTGELFFGEGSRLTVL.

CDR3 in amino acids: CASSESRSGRLGNEQFF. The DNA for the CDR3 is TGCGCCAGCAGTGAGTCCCGTAGCGGGAGACTCGGCAATGAGCAGTTCTTC. The chain carries TRBV10-2 and TRBJ2-1, with 9 positions matching TRBD2. Germline V gene lookup returns CDR1 WSHSY and CDR2 SAAADI. Trimming at V came to 0 bases and at J to 6 bases, leaving 9 bases not matched to a gene. The CDR3 loop spans 17 amino acids.

This rearrangement joins TRBV15 to TRBJ2-7, with TRBD2 matching over 9 bases. J lost 2 bases, V lost 6 bases, and 5 bases had no gene match. Germline loops: CDR1 LNHNV, CDR2 YYDKDF (reference sequence). The CDR3 covers 14 residues. CDR3 region: CATSSLAGAYEQYF. CDR3 DNA sequence: TGTGCCACCAGTTCACTAGCGGGTGCCTACGAGCAGTACTTC. Filled out from reference TRBV15 and TRBJ2-7, the complete variable domain reads DAMVIQNPRYQVTQFGKPVTLSCSQTLNHNVMYWYQQKSSQAPKLLFHYYDKDFNNEADTPDNFQSRRPNTSFCFLDIRSPGLGDTAMYLCATSSLAGAYEQYFGPGTRLTVT.

The V and J genes are TRBV27 and TRBJ2-6, with D hard to call. Germline values: CDR1 MNHEY, CDR2 SMNVEV (reference sequence). This CDR3 is 17 amino acids long. Trimming stripped 6 bases from V and 0 bases from J, with 15 bases between. The CDR3 DNA is TGTGCCAGCAGCCCAGAAATAGCCATCTCTGGGGCCAACGTCCTGACTTTC. Translation: CASSPEIAISGANVLTF. The full variable domain, rest sourced from reference TRBV27 and TRBJ2-6, is EAQVTQNPRYLITVTGKKLTVTCSQNMNHEYMSWYRQDPGLGLRQIYYSMNVEVTDKGDVPEGYKVSRKEKRNFPLILESPSPNQTSLYFCASSPEIAISGANVLTFGAGSRLTVL.

This chain links TRBV3-1 (or the pseudogene TRBV3-2) with TRBJ2-7; D possibly corresponds to TRBD2 (5 bases). The CDR3 runs 17 residues. Germline CDR1 and CDR2: LGHDT and YNNKEL (reference sequence). Trimming stripped 2 bases from V and 0 bases from J, with 17 bases between. CDR3 in amino acids: CASSQPLLGGISYEQYF. Written as DNA, the CDR3 is TGTGCCAGCAGCCAACCTCTCCTAGGAGGAATCTCCTACGAGCAGTACTTC.

This clone was seen once. The rearrangement links TRBV15 to TRBJ2-2; a weak D match, TRBD2 (6 bases). This CDR3 contains 15 residues. The V and J ends lost 4 bases and 1 base respectively, with 10 bases between them. Germline V gene sequence: CDR1 LNHNV, CDR2 YYDKDF (reference sequence). The CDR3 is CATSIGGRNTGELFF. DNA for the CDR3: TGTGCCACCAGCATTGGGGGGAGGAACACCGGGGAGCTGTTTTTT.

This chain joins TRBV7-9 and TRBJ1-4; D ambiguous. The length of the CDR3 is 15 residues. Trimming removed 1 base at V and 0 bases at J, with 6 bases between. Germline lookup yields CDR1 SEHNR and CDR2 FQNEAQ (reference sequence). In DNA form, the CDR3 reads TGTGCCAGCAGCTTAGTCCCCGCAACTAATGAAAAACTGTTTTTT. This gives the protein CASSLVPATNEKLFF.